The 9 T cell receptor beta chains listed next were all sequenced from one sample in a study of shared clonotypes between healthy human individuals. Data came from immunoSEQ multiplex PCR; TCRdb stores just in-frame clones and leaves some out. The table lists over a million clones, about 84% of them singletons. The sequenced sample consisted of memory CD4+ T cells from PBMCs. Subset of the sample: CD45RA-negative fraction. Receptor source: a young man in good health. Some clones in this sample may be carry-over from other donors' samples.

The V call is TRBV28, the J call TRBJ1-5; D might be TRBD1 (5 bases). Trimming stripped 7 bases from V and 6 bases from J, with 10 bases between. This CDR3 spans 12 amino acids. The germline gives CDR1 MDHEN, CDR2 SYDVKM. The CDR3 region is CASTGQAQPQHF. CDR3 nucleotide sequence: TGTGCCAGCACGGGGCAAGCTCAGCCCCAGCATTTT.

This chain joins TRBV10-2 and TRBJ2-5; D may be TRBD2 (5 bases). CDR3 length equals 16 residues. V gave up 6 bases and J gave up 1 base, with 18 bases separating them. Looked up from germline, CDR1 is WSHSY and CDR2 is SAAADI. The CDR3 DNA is TGCGCCAGCAGCGATTGGCCGGGAAGGCTCCAAGAGACCCAGTACTTC. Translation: CASSDWPGRLQETQYF.

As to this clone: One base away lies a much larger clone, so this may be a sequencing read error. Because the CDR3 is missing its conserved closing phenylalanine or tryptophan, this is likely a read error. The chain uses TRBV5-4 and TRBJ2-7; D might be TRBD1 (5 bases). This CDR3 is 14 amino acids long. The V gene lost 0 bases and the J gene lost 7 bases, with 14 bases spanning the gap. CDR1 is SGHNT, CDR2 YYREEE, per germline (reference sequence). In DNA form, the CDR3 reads TGTGCCAGCAGCTTGGTAGGGGCGGTGAGGGAGCAGTACCTC. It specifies CASSLVGAVREQYL.

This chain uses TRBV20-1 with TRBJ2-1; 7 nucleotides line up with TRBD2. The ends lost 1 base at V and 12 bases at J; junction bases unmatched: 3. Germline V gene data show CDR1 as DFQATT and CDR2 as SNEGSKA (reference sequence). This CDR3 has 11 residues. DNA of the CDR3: TGCAGTGCTAGAGGCGGGAGCGTGCAGTTCTTC. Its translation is CSARGGSVQFF.

The CDR3 protein is CASRRTSGSWNEQFF. Here the CDR3 DNA reads TGTGCCAGCAGACGCACTAGCGGGAGCTGGAATGAGCAGTTCTTC. The rearrangement joins TRBV6-5 to TRBJ2-1; 11 bases are a match to TRBD2. The CDR3 covers 15 residues. The junction had 8 bases not matched to a gene; V was cut back by 6 bases and J by 7 bases. CDR1 is MNHEY and CDR2 is SVGAGI in the germline V gene.

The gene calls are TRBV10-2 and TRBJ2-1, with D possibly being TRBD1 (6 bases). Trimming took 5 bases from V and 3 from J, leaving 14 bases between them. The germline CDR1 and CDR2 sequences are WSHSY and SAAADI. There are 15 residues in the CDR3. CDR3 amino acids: CASSPGTPSYNEQFF. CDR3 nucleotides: TGCGCCAGCAGTCCCGGGACACCGAGCTACAATGAGCAGTTCTTC.

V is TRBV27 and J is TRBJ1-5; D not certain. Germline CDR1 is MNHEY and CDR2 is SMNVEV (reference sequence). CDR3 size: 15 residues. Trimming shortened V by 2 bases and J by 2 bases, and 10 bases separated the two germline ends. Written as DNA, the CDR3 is TGTGCCAGCAGTTTAGCCAGTGTCGGCAATCAGCCCCAGCATTTT. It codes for CASSLASVGNQPQHF.

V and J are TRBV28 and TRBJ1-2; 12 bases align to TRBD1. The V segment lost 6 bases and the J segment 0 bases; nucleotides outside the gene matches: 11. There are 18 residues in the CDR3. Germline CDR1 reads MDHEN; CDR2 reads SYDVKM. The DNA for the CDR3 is TGTGCCAGCAGCTCCCCCGGGACAGGGGGCTATGCTAACTATGGCTACACCTTC. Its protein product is CASSSPGTGGYANYGYTF.

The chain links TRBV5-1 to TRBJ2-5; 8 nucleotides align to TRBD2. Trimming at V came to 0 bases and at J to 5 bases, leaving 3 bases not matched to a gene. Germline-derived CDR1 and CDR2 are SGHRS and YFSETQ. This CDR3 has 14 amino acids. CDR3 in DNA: TGCGCCAGCAGCTTGGACCCGGGGGGGGAGACCCAGTACTTC. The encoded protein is CASSLDPGGETQYF.